This T cell receptor beta chain stems from a study of T cells in Graves' hyperthyroidism and ophthalmopathy. Study findings and constraints: Model-based prediction identified ophthalmopathy a median 6.5 months prior to its onset. Blood also contained most expanded thyroid clonotypes above 0.001. In simple terms, a model built on 13 V-J features told ophthalmopathy apart from stable hyperthyroidism.

Germline V gene sequence: CDR1 ENHRY, CDR2 SYGVKD. The V end lost 3 bases, the J end lost 9 bases, and 15 bases lay between the germline ends. The CDR3 runs to 15 residues. PBMCs were collected from an approximately 10 ml volume of fresh peripheral blood. This clonotype was detected many times. The antigen remains undetermined. Using RNA transcripts as the source, TCR beta CDR3 regions were amplified. The primer set for the first-round RT-PCR of the TCR CDR3 was HTBI. TCRdb recomputed calls from the multiplex PCR reads with MiXCR, one row per CDR3 protein. Of hundreds of thousands of distinct CDR3 sequences in the sample, 30% to 40% are singletons; the top ten hold around 32%.

This TCR was sampled from a middle-aged woman with Graves' hyperthyroidism. Specimen: blood. The J gene is TRBJ1-6, the V gene TRBV10-3; D ambiguous. In DNA, the CDR3 is TGTGCCATCAGTGATTCCGAGCGCGGAGTTTCACCCCTCCACTTT. Amino acid sequence: CAISDSERGVSPLHF.